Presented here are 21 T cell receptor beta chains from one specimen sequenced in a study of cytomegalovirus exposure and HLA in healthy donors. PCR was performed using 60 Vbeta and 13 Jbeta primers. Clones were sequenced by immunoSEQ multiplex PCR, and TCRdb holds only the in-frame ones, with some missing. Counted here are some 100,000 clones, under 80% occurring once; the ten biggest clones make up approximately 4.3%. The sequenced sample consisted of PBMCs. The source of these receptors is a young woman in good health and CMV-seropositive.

CDR3 bases: TGTGCCAGCAGTGAAACGATCGGCGGGAGAAGGGACGAGCAGTACTTC. Amino acids: CASSETIGGRRDEQYF. The genes are TRBV2 and TRBJ2-7, with 7 bases lining up with TRBD2. V lost 2 bases to trimming and J lost 5 bases; unmatched junction nucleotides: 12. This CDR3 is built from 16 residues. Germline loops: CDR1 SNHLY, CDR2 FYNNEI.

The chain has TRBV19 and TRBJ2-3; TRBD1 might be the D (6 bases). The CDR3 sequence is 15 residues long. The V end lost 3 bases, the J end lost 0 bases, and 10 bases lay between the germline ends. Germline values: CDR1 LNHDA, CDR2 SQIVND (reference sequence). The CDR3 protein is CASSMRGKSTDTQYF. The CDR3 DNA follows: TGTGCCAGTAGTATGAGGGGGAAGAGCACAGATACGCAGTATTTT.

CDR3 region: CASSSAGQDRNTEAFF. Written as DNA, the CDR3 is TGCGCCAGCAGCTCCGCCGGACAGGACAGGAACACTGAAGCTTTCTTT. The chain has TRBV5-1 and TRBJ1-1; 7 bases match TRBD1. Germline V lookup: CDR1 SGHRS, CDR2 YFSETQ. V was clipped by 3 bases and J by 1 base; unmatched bases: 9. The CDR3 is made up of 16 amino acids.

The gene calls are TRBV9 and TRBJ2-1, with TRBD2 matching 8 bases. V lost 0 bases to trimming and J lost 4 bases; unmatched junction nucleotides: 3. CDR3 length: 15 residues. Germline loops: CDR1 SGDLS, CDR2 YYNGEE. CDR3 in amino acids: CASSVAGGSYNEQFF. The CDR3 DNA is TGTGCCAGCAGCGTAGCGGGAGGGTCATACAATGAGCAGTTCTTC.

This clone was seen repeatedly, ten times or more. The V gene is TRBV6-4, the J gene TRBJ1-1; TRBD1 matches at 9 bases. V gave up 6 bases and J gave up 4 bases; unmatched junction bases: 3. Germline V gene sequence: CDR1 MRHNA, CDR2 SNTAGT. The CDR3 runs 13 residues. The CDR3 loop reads CASRQGAGTEAFF. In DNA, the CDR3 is TGTGCCAGCAGACAGGGGGCCGGCACTGAAGCTTTCTTT.

DNA of the CDR3: TGTGCCAGCCAGAAGTCCGGGACAGGGGTGAACGAGCAGTACTTC. Translation gives CASQKSGTGVNEQYF. This sequence joins TRBV6-5 and TRBJ2-7, with TRBD1 identical over 10 bases. The CDR3 totals 15 residues. CDR1 is MNHEY and CDR2 is SVGAGI in the germline V gene. V shed 8 bases, J shed 5 bases, and the junction held 12 bases outside the gene matches.

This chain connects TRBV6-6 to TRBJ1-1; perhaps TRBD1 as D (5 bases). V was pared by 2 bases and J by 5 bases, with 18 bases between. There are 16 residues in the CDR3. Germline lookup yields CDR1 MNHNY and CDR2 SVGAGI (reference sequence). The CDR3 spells CASSYEAGGGGTEAFF. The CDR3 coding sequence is TGTGCCAGCAGTTACGAGGCCGGCGGGGGGGGTACTGAAGCTTTCTTT.

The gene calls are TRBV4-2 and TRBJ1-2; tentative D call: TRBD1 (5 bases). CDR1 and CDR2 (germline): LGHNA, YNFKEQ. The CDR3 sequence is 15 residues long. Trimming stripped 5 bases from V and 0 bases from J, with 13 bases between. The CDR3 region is CASSASTVTNYGYTF. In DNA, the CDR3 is TGTGCCAGCAGCGCGTCGACAGTTACTAACTATGGCTACACCTTC.

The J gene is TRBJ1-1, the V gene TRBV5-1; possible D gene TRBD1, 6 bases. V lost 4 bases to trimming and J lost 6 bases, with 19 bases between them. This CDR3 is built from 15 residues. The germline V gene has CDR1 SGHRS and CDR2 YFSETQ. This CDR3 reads CASSRTSGAYPEAFF. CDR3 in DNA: TGCGCCAGCAGCCGGACCTCAGGGGCTTATCCTGAAGCTTTCTTT.

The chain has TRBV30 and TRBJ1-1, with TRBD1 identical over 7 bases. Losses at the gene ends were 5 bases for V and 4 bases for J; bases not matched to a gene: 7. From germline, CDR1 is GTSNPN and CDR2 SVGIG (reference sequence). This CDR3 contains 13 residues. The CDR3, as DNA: TGTGCCTGGTCATTACAGGGGAGCACTGAAGCTTTCTTT. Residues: CAWSLQGSTEAFF.

CDR3 DNA: TGTGCCTGGAGTGTACAAGCAGGGGATCAGCCCCAGCATTTT. Protein product: CAWSVQAGDQPQHF. The V and J genes are TRBV30 and TRBJ1-5; TRBD1 might be the D (6 bases). Germline-derived CDR1 and CDR2 are GTSNPN and SVGIG (reference sequence). This CDR3 comprises 14 residues. Trimming took 0 bases from V and 5 from J, leaving 11 bases between them.

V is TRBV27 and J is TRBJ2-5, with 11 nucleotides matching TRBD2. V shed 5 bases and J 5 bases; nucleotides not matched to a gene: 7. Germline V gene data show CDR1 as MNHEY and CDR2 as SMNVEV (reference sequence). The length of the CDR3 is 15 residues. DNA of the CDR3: TGTGCCAGCAGTCCGCCTAGCGGGAGGTGGGAGACCCAGTACTTC. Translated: CASSPPSGRWETQYF.

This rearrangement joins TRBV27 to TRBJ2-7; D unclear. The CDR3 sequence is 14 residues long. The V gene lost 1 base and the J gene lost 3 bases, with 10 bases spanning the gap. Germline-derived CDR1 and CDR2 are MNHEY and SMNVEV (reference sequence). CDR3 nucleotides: TGTGCCAGCAGTTTATTTATCCCAGTCTACGAGCAGTACTTC. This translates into CASSLFIPVYEQYF.

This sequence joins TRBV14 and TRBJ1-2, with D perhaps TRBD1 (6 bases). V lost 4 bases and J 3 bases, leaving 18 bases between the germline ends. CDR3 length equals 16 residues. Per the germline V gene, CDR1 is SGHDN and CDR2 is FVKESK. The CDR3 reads CASSLDTGKLDYGYTF. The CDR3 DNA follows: TGTGCCAGCAGCCTCGACACAGGGAAATTGGACTATGGCTACACCTTC.

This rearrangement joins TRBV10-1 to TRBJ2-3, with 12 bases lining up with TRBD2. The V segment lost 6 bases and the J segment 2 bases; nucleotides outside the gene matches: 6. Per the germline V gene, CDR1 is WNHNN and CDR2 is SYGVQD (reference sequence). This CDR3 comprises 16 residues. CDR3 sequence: CASRPGLAGNTDTQYF. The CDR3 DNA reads TGCGCCAGCAGGCCCGGACTAGCGGGGAACACAGATACGCAGTATTTT.

The CDR3: CAIRPGTGKNEQYF. CDR3 DNA sequence: TGTGCCATCAGGCCCGGGACAGGGAAGAACGAGCAGTACTTC. The chain combines TRBV10-3 with TRBJ2-7; 9 positions agree with TRBD1. CDR1 is ENHRY and CDR2 is SYGVKD in the germline V gene. CDR3 size: 14 residues. Germline trimming cut 6 bases from V and 5 bases from J; bases unmatched to any gene: 8.

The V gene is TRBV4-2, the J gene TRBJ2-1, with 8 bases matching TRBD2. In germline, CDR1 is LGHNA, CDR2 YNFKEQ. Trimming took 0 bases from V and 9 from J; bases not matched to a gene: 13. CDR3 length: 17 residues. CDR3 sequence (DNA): TGTGCCAGCAGCCAAGAACCTCCGGGACTAGAGGCGCTTGAGCAGTTCTTC. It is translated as CASSQEPPGLEALEQFF.

CDR3 amino acids: CASRDSSGNTIYF. The CDR3 nucleotides are TGTGCCAGCAGAGACAGCTCTGGAAACACCATATATTTT. The V gene is TRBV6-5, the J gene TRBJ1-3; D is possibly TRBD1 (5 bases). The V gene's germline CDR1 is MNHEY and CDR2 SVGAGI. Deletions cut 6 bases from V and 0 bases from J, with 6 bases between. The CDR3 totals 13 residues.

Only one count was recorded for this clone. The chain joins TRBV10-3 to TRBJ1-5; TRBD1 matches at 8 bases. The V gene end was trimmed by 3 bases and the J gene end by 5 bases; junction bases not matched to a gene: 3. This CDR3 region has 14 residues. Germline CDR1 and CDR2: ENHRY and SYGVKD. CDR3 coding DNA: TGTGCCATCAGTGACAGGGGGCTGGATCAGCCCCAGCATTTT. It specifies CAISDRGLDQPQHF.

This CDR3 is CSVVLGTLEGETQYF. CDR3 in DNA: TGCAGCGTCGTCCTCGGGACACTTGAGGGTGAGACCCAGTACTTC. The genes are TRBV29-1 and TRBJ2-5; tentatively, D is TRBD1 (6 bases). Trimming took off 6 bases at V and 5 bases at J, with 22 bases between the two ends. CDR1 and CDR2 (germline): SQVTM, ANQGSEA. The CDR3 contains 15 residues.

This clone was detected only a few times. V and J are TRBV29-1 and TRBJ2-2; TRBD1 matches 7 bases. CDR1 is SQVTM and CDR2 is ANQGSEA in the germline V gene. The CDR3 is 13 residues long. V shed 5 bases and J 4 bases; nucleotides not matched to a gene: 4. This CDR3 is CSVNSGGTGELFF. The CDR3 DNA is TGCAGCGTTAACTCAGGGGGCACCGGGGAGCTGTTTTTT.